The present T cell receptor beta chain was sequenced within a study of monozygotic twins with inflammatory bowel disease (dated by TCRdb to about 2019). Study-level background: In total, 28 monozygotic twin pairs made up the full study: 19 Danish pairs, all IBD-discordant, plus nine German pairs, of which four were IBD-concordant and five were IBD-discordant. The search for disease-associated traits relied mainly on comparing IBD patients with their genetically identical healthy co-twins within discordant pairs. Each individual had, on average, about 151 000 unique TCRalpha sequences and 181 000 unique TCRbeta sequences available for analysis. General conclusions and limits of the study: Distinction between different T cell subtypes could not be achieved in the analysis. Compared with healthy twins, IBD patients had fewer clonotypes in common with other individuals, a difference most pronounced in patients showing signs of disease activity. Because patients were on differing immunosuppressive treatments, the repertoires may have picked up extra background noise and inter-individual variability. Repertoire similarity did not differ between concordant and discordant twins, which could be due to limited statistical power. TCRbeta repertoire diversity, by inverse Simpson index, was decreased in IBD patients compared with their healthy co-twins. No single strong signal or clonotype linked to IBD turned up in the results, so the idea that one exists was not supported.

From each donor, an approximately 2.5 ml peripheral blood sample was collected into PAXgene tubes and stored at -80 degrees C. Without T cell sorting, total RNA was isolated from whole blood using the PAXgene blood miRNA kit on an automated QIAcube. Deep TCRalpha and TCRbeta repertoire profiling with unique molecular barcoding was performed on peripheral blood of monozygotic twin pairs concordant or discordant for inflammatory bowel disease. Smoking habits were recorded for all twin pairs, and each individual was classified as a current, former or never smoker. Spanning cysteine to phenylalanine, the CDR3 consists of 16 amino acids. The entry carries no DNA sequence. CDR1 and CDR2, per the germline V gene, are SGHTA and FQGNSA. A note on this clonotype: Its antigen is currently not known.

The protocol used for the library was 5' RACE. For each TCR library, approximately 3,700 ng of total RNA was used. For each sample, cDNA synthesis with SMARTScribe reverse transcriptase was split into eight separate reactions. During cDNA synthesis, template switching introduced unique molecular identifiers that contained a 6-nucleotide sample barcode. TCRalpha and TCRbeta cDNA was amplified in two nested PCRs of about 17 and 10 cycles, and bead purification was carried out after each PCR. Before amplification, the cDNA was treated with uracil DNA-glycosylase and purified using the QIAquick PCR purification kit. The second PCR was the step at which Illumina TruSeq-compatible adapters and sample-specific barcodes were added. Library quality and concentration were checked on TapeStation and Qubit, and libraries were pooled at about 5 ng each. Sequencing of pooled libraries was carried out on an Illumina HiSeq2500 single-index Rapid Run using 2 x 100 bp reads and custom sequencing primers. From the authors' description of their analysis: MiGEC version 1.2.6 was used for UMI-based consensus assembly to correct PCR and sequencing errors. V(D)J alignment, clonotype assembly and CDR3 extraction were performed with MiXCR version 2.1.1. Normalisation of gene usage, clonotype sharing and MAIT/NKT TCR abundance was achieved by analysing the top 1000, 10 000 and 20 000 clonotypes per sample. Diversity was computed as the inverse Simpson index with the vegan R package after downsampling to 27 000 UMIs. Paired Mann-Whitney U tests were applied to discordant twin pairs, and Benjamini-Hochberg correction was used for multiple testing. TCRdb reprocessed the sequencing reads and holds a single record per CDR3 protein sequence, with no DNA. Here the V and J calls rest on TCRdb's processing, not on the authors' analysis. This sample's table lists some 440,000 distinct CDR3 sequences. About 2.3% of the sample lies in the top ten.

Material for sequencing was blood. This chain joins TRBV7-2 to TRBJ1-3. This TCR came from a human donor with ulcerative colitis or Crohn's disease, or a healthy co-twin of an affected twin (not recorded which). The CDR3 here reads CASSLRAGGSGNTIYF.